One and the same sample provided the 3 T cell receptor beta chains below, sequenced in a study of blood T cells in healthy people across ages. For the second PCR, which ran for roughly 6 to 11 cycles, a sample-barcoded 5' primer and a J-beta primer mix were used. TCRdb independently ran MiXCR on the 5' RACE reads; one entry per CDR3 protein. The sample shows fewer than 800,000 distinct CDR3 sequences, 25% of them seen only once. These data also featured in a second study, about T cells of mothers and their children.

Sequencing used blood. These receptors came from a boy younger than 18 in good health.

Points on this clonotype: At one of its ends the junction is not consistent with the germline gene, which may arise from a read error. The V and J genes are TRBV20-1 and TRBJ2-7; possibly TRBD2 for D (5 bases). Germline-derived CDR1 and CDR2 are DFQATT and SNEGSKA (reference sequence). The CDR3 loop spans 13 amino acids. Here the CDR3 DNA reads TGCAGTGCCAGACGGGGAGAACCCTACGAGCAGTGCTTC. It is translated as CSARRGEPYEQCF.

This clonotype was seen many times. At one end, the junction sequence differs from germline, possibly due to a read error. V gene TRBV5-1 combines with J gene TRBJ2-5; TRBD2 agrees at 10 bases. Germline V gives CDR1 SGHRS, CDR2 YFSETQ. The CDR3 sequence is 14 residues long. For the CDR3, the DNA is TGTGCCAGCAGTCCTAGCGGGGGACAAGAGACCCAGTACTTC. As protein: CASSPSGGQETQYF. The full variable domain, rest sourced from reference TRBV5-1 and TRBJ2-5, is KAGVTQTPRYLIKTRGQQVTLSCSPISGHRSVSWYQQTPGQGLQFLFEYFSETQRNKGNFPGRFSGRQFSNSRSEMNVSTLELGDSALYLCASSPSGGQETQYFGPGTRLLVL.

This clonotype was found a few times. This chain uses TRBV29-1 with TRBJ1-2; D not certain. V dropped 0 bases and J dropped 4 bases, with 15 bases sitting between them. This CDR3 region has 15 residues. CDR1 is SQVTM, CDR2 ANQGSEA, per germline. The CDR3 spells CSVEDPLSWRYGYTF. In DNA, the CDR3 is TGCAGCGTTGAAGATCCGTTGAGTTGGCGCTATGGCTACACCTTC.